The present T cell receptor beta chain was sequenced within a study of tissue T cells after allogeneic stem cell transplantation. This clone was detected a few times. Antigen: not known. Germline and genes: mouse. The read gets to within 1 residue of the CDR3 end, and the germline J gene fills in the rest. Findings of the study overall: Shared clones across patients were few; motif clustering revealed tissue-specific shared signatures. Only a limited share of tissue TCRs appeared in blood or spleen.

TCRbeta CDR3 was sequenced at survey depth with template counts. Sequenced by immunoSEQ multiplex PCR; TCRdb stores in-frame clones only, minus some. Of some 19,000 clones in the sample, roughly three quarters were seen once. Unmatched junction bases numbered 2, after V lost 2 bases and J lost 6 bases. This CDR3 contains 13 residues. The germline V gene has CDR1 NNHNN and CDR2 SYGAGS (reference sequence). This rearrangement joins TRBV13-2 to TRBJ2-7; the match to TRBD1 covers 10 bases. The receptor was derived from a female BALB/c mouse in good health. For this strain, the MHC haplotype corresponds to H2-d. Material: blood. CDR3 bases read: TGTGCCAGCGGTGAAGGGACAGGGGTTGAACAGTAC. Protein sequence: CASGEGTGVEQY. The entire CDR3 is CASGEGTGVEQYF.